These 11 T cell receptor beta chains came from one sample sequenced in a study of B cell selection in AIRE deficiency. Sorting defined conventional CD4 T cells as CD4+CD127+. The assay was immunoSEQ multiplex PCR, and TCRdb's table has in-frame clones only and misses some. The data contain fewer than 30,000 clones, roughly 97% of them singletons. Sequencing was carried out using CD4+CD127+ conventional T cells sorted from PBMCs. The receptors were sampled from a human donor in good health.

The chain couples TRBV28 to TRBJ2-7, with 10 bases aligning to TRBD2. The germline gives CDR1 MDHEN, CDR2 SYDVKM. V lost 6 bases and J lost 2; bases outside the gene matches: 7. The CDR3 sequence is 15 residues long. CDR3 region: CASSPTSGNTYEQYF. The CDR3 coding sequence is TGTGCCAGCAGCCCCACTAGCGGGAACACCTACGAGCAGTACTTC.

This chain uses TRBV7-3 with TRBJ1-2; D not resolved. The ends were cut back, 1 base at V and 5 bases at J, with 11 bases in the middle. The CDR3 length is 14 residues. Germline V CDR1 and CDR2: SGHTA, FQGTGA. CDR3 sequence: CASSLIAGSYGYTF. The CDR3 nucleotides are TGTGCCAGCAGCTTAATTGCAGGTTCTTATGGCTACACCTTC. Based on the CDR3 plus reference TRBV7-3 and TRBJ1-2, the full variable domain is GAGVSQTPSNKVTEKGKYVELRCDPISGHTALYWYRQSLGQGPEFLIYFQGTGAADDSGLPNDRFFAVRPEGSVSTLKIQRTERGDSAVYLCASSLIAGSYGYTFGSGTRLTVV.

The genes are TRBV19 and TRBJ1-5; D is ambiguous. There are 12 residues in the CDR3. The V end was cut by 4 bases, the J end by 7 bases, with 8 bases between. Germline CDR1 and CDR2: LNHDA and SQIVND (reference sequence). CDR3 sequence reads: CASSKNLQPQHF. Written as DNA, the CDR3 is TGTGCCAGTAGTAAAAACCTCCAGCCCCAGCATTTT.

The chain carries TRBV7-8 and TRBJ2-6; D unresolved. The CDR3 is 16 amino acids. The V gene lost 1 base and the J gene lost 0 bases, with 7 bases spanning the gap. The V gene's germline CDR1 is SGHVS and CDR2 FQNEAQ. The CDR3 sequence is CASSLVKYSGANVLTF. CDR3 DNA: TGTGCCAGCAGCTTAGTGAAGTACTCTGGGGCCAACGTCCTGACTTTC.

The gene calls are TRBV6-1 and TRBJ1-2; the D gene is possibly TRBD1 (5 bases). The CDR3 is 13 residues long. The germline V gene encodes CDR1 MNHNS and CDR2 SASEGT. V was cut by 6 bases and J by 4 bases, with 12 bases left in between. The CDR3 DNA reads TGTGCCAGCAGGGTACAGGCTGCCTATGGCTACACCTTC. Protein: CASRVQAAYGYTF.

In this sample, this clone turned up once. The chain recombines TRBV5-1 with TRBJ2-3; D not resolved. This CDR3 is 11 amino acids long. Looked up from germline, CDR1 is SGHRS and CDR2 is YFSETQ. V lost 2 bases and J 3 bases, leaving 1 base between the germline ends. The CDR3 loop is CASSLTDTQYF. CDR3 DNA sequence: TGCGCCAGCAGCTTAACAGATACGCAGTATTTT.

The chain links TRBV27 to TRBJ2-5; TRBD1 matches at 9 bases. CDR3 length equals 15 residues. CDR1 is MNHEY, CDR2 SMNVEV, per germline (reference sequence). After removal of 5 bases from V and 4 bases from J, the junction contained 8 bases not matched to a gene. The CDR3 nucleotides read TGTGCCAGCAGTACCCGGGACAGGGCGGGAGAGACCCAGTACTTC. It yields the protein CASSTRDRAGETQYF.

The chain recombines TRBV4-2 with TRBJ1-1; 10 nucleotides match TRBD1. Germline lookup yields CDR1 LGHNA and CDR2 YNFKEQ. The V segment lost 1 base and the J segment 1 base; nucleotides outside the gene matches: 6. This CDR3 is built from 17 residues. The CDR3 region is CASSQGVRDRGNTEAFF. CDR3 sequence (DNA): TGTGCCAGCAGCCAAGGGGTAAGGGACAGGGGGAACACTGAAGCTTTCTTT.

The V call is TRBV5-1, the J call TRBJ1-4; TRBD1 matches at 7 bases. J gave up 5 bases and V 5 bases, and 3 bases lay outside the gene matches. The germline V gene encodes CDR1 SGHRS and CDR2 YFSETQ. The CDR3 sequence is 13 residues long. In nucleotides, the CDR3 is TGCGCCAGCAGGTGGGACAGAAATGAAAAACTGTTTTTT. Translation: CASRWDRNEKLFF.

The chain has TRBV29-1 and TRBJ2-7; TRBD1 is a possible D gene (6 bases). Trimming pared 7 bases from V and 6 bases from J, leaving 16 bases between. Per germline, CDR1 SQVTM and CDR2 ANQGSEA. CDR3 length equals 12 residues. The CDR3 DNA sequence: TGCAGCGGAGGACAGAGTACGTCCGAGCAGTACTTC. This gives the protein CSGGQSTSEQYF.

The chain links TRBV5-4 to TRBJ2-1, with 13 bases that match TRBD2. This CDR3 has 18 residues. Germline values: CDR1 SGHNT, CDR2 YYREEE (reference sequence). V shed 3 bases and J 0 bases; nucleotides not matched to a gene: 6. The CDR3 DNA sequence: TGTGCCAGCAGCTCCACCGGGACTAGCGGGACCTCCTACAATGAGCAGTTCTTC. Amino acids: CASSSTGTSGTSYNEQFF.